One sample yielded the 22 T cell receptor beta chains listed below, sequenced in a study of T cell responses to AZD1222 COVID-19 vaccine. Here immunoSEQ multiplex PCR was the method, and the copy in TCRdb shows in-frame clones only, minus some. Altogether approximately 100,000 clones are present, around nine tenths being singletons, with the ten largest covering 9% to 15%. This specimen consisted of peripheral blood, obtained on day 0 of AZD1222 vaccination. These receptors came from an adult in good health.

V gene TRBV7-9 combines with J gene TRBJ1-1, with no clear D. CDR1 is SEHNR and CDR2 is FQNEAQ in the germline V gene (reference sequence). Trimming stripped 4 bases from V and 0 bases from J, with 9 bases between. This CDR3 spans 14 amino acids. The CDR3 loop is CASSSNSVNTEAFF. The CDR3 DNA sequence: TGTGCCAGCAGCTCAAACTCAGTGAACACTGAAGCTTTCTTT.

The CDR3 region is CASSWDRGGTGELFF. CDR3 sequence (DNA): TGTGCCAGCAGCTGGGACAGGGGGGGCACCGGGGAGCTGTTTTTT. The chain links TRBV11-1 to TRBJ2-2, with 11 bases matching TRBD1. With 4 bases clipped from V and 4 bases from J, the junction kept 2 bases outside the gene matches. CDR1 is SGHAT and CDR2 is FQDESV in the germline V gene (reference sequence). The CDR3 consists of 15 residues.

The chain employs TRBV28 and TRBJ1-2, with 7 bases aligning to TRBD1. The J segment lost 1 base and the V segment lost 0 bases, leaving 14 bases of the junction unmatched. CDR1 and CDR2 (germline): MDHEN, SYDVKM. The CDR3 runs 19 residues. As DNA, the CDR3 is TGTGCCAGCAGTTTATGGGTGTCGGCGTTACAGGGGCTTAACTATGGCTACACCTTC. This gives the protein CASSLWVSALQGLNYGYTF.

The chain carries TRBV7-9 and TRBJ2-1; tentatively, D is TRBD1 or TRBD2 (5 bases each). The CDR3 length is 14 residues. The V gene lost 7 bases and the J gene lost 5 bases, with 15 bases spanning the gap. The V gene's germline CDR1 is SEHNR and CDR2 FQNEAQ (reference sequence). The chain's CDR3 is CASNTGRQDNEQFF. The CDR3 region has the DNA TGTGCCAGCAACACGGGACGGCAAGACAATGAGCAGTTCTTC. Variable domain in full (rest from reference TRBV7-9 and TRBJ2-1): DTGVSQNPRHKITKRGQNVTFRCDPISEHNRLYWYRQTLGQGPEFLTYFQNEAQLEKSRLLSDRFSAERPKGSFSTLEIQRTEQGDSAMYLCASNTGRQDNEQFFGPGTRLTVL.

This clone was counted a few times. The chain has TRBV3-1 (or the pseudogene TRBV3-2) and TRBJ1-2; D not resolved. Trimming removed 1 base from V and 2 bases from J, with 8 bases in between. Germline V gives CDR1 LGHDT, CDR2 YNNKEL (reference sequence). There are 14 residues in the CDR3. The CDR3 protein is CASSQGGRNYGYTF. The DNA for the CDR3 is TGTGCCAGCAGCCAAGGAGGGAGGAACTATGGCTACACCTTC.

The chain joins TRBV9 to TRBJ2-3, with TRBD2 matching 8 bases. The CDR3 is 14 amino acids. Germline CDR1 and CDR2: SGDLS and YYNGEE. V dropped 2 bases and J dropped 4; count of bases not matched to a gene: 3. CDR3 region: CASSVATSADTQYF. The DNA of the CDR3 is TGTGCCAGCAGCGTCGCGACTAGCGCAGATACGCAGTATTTT. The full variable domain, its missing parts supplied by reference TRBV9 and TRBJ2-3, is DSGVTQTPKHLITATGQRVTLRCSPRSGDLSVYWYQQSLDQGLQFLIQYYNGEERAKGNILERFSAQQFPDLHSELNLSSLELGDSALYFCASSVATSADTQYFGPGTRLTVL.

The chain recombines TRBV7-8 with TRBJ2-2; 9 bases are a match to TRBD1. Germline CDR1 SGHVS, CDR2 FQNEAQ. The CDR3 runs to 16 residues. V lost 5 bases and J lost 2; bases outside the gene matches: 6. The CDR3 loop is CASSTPGQGNTGELFF. The CDR3 DNA reads TGTGCCAGCAGCACTCCGGGACAGGGAAACACCGGGGAGCTGTTTTTT.

This clone was seen a few times. The J gene is TRBJ1-4, the V gene TRBV5-1, with TRBD1 identical over 7 bases. CDR1 and CDR2 (germline): SGHRS, YFSETQ. The CDR3 loop spans 14 amino acids. The J segment lost 5 bases and the V segment lost 2 bases, leaving 3 bases of the junction unmatched. The DNA for the CDR3 is TGCGCCAGCAGCTTTAAGGGGGCAAATGAAAAACTGTTTTTT. Its protein product is CASSFKGANEKLFF.

The V and J genes are TRBV5-1 and TRBJ2-5; 9 nucleotides match TRBD1. Germline values: CDR1 SGHRS, CDR2 YFSETQ. J gave up 5 bases and V 3 bases, and 5 bases lay outside the gene matches. This CDR3 is 14 amino acids long. CDR3 sequence reads: CASSSGTGIETQYF. The CDR3 DNA reads as TGCGCCAGCAGCTCAGGGACAGGGATCGAGACCCAGTACTTC.

The chain employs TRBV6-5 and TRBJ2-3; no firm D call. Trimming removed 6 bases from V and 5 bases from J, with 12 bases in between. The germline gives CDR1 MNHEY, CDR2 SVGAGI. The CDR3 totals 13 residues. The CDR3 loop is CASSGRLQDTQYF. The CDR3 nucleotides are TGTGCCAGCAGCGGGCGGTTGCAAGATACGCAGTATTTT.

The rearrangement joins TRBV5-5 to TRBJ2-1; the match to TRBD1 covers 8 bases. V lost 2 bases, J lost 8 bases, and 9 bases stayed unmatched. This CDR3 has 15 amino acids. Germline V CDR1 and CDR2: SGHKS, YYEKEE (reference sequence). CDR3 sequence reads: CASSFPAGTGDEQFF. In DNA form, the CDR3 reads TGTGCCAGCAGCTTTCCCGCCGGGACAGGAGATGAGCAGTTCTTC.

The chain carries TRBV4-1 and TRBJ2-1, with 12 bases fitting TRBD2. V lost 0 bases and J lost 7; bases outside the gene matches: 4. The CDR3 sequence is 16 residues long. The germline V gene has CDR1 MGHRA and CDR2 YSYEKL. CDR3: CASSQEKLAGGNEQFF. The CDR3 nucleotides are TGCGCCAGCAGCCAAGAAAAACTAGCGGGGGGAAATGAGCAGTTCTTC.

The gene calls are TRBV5-6 and TRBJ2-7, with 11 bases matching TRBD1. Germline CDR1 SGHDT, CDR2 YYEEEE. There are 18 residues in the CDR3. Trimming at V came to 4 bases and at J to 1 base, leaving 13 bases not matched to a gene. CDR3 DNA: TGTGCCAGCAGCCCTTCCGGGACAGGGGGAAAAAATTCCTACGAGCAGTACTTC. Residues: CASSPSGTGGKNSYEQYF.

The V gene is TRBV19, the J gene TRBJ1-2; D gene uncertain. This CDR3 is built from 13 residues. The V gene's germline CDR1 is LNHDA and CDR2 SQIVND (reference sequence). Trimming took 7 bases from V and 2 from J, leaving 11 bases between them. The CDR3 sequence is CASMEYSNYGYTF. The CDR3 DNA is TGTGCCAGTATGGAATATTCAAACTATGGCTACACCTTC.

The gene calls are TRBV6-2 or TRBV6-3 and TRBJ1-6; D is uncertain. Per germline, CDR1 MNHEY and CDR2 SVGEGT. Trimming cost V 4 bases and J 7 bases, with 11 bases left between them. CDR3 length: 14 amino acids. DNA of the CDR3: TGTGCCAGCAGTTCCGGGGATTTAAATTCACCCCTCCACTTT. This translates into CASSSGDLNSPLHF.

The rearrangement uses TRBV18 and TRBJ2-5; no firm D call. The germline gives CDR1 KGHSH, CDR2 LQKENI. V was shortened by 3 bases and J by 3 bases, with 5 bases between the two germline ends. The CDR3 loop spans 12 amino acids. The CDR3 DNA sequence: TGTGCCAGCTCACCTGGAAAAGAGACCCAGTACTTC. Its protein is CASSPGKETQYF.

This rearrangement joins TRBV24-1 to TRBJ2-1; possible D gene TRBD2, 6 bases. Germline V gives CDR1 KGHDR, CDR2 SFDVKD. The CDR3 runs 16 residues. The V end lost 2 bases, the J end lost 6 bases, and 16 bases lay between the germline ends. CDR3 loop: CATSDWGGTTVNEQFF. CDR3 coding DNA: TGTGCCACCAGTGATTGGGGCGGGACCACTGTCAATGAGCAGTTCTTC.

The gene calls are TRBV7-9 and TRBJ1-1; no clear D. Per germline, CDR1 SEHNR and CDR2 FQNEAQ (reference sequence). The CDR3 is 14 residues long. The V and J ends lost 5 bases and 6 bases respectively, with 16 bases between them. The CDR3 is CASSAERAGSEAFF. CDR3 sequence (DNA): TGTGCCAGCAGCGCGGAACGAGCCGGCTCTGAAGCTTTCTTT.

This rearrangement joins TRBV7-8 to TRBJ1-6; 7 nucleotides align to TRBD1. After removal of 3 bases from V and 4 bases from J, the junction contained 3 bases not matched to a gene. The CDR3 extends over 15 amino acids. Germline loops: CDR1 SGHVS, CDR2 FQNEAQ. The CDR3 DNA reads TGTGCCAGCAGCTTCGGACAGGTTTATAATTCACCCCTCCACTTT. Its protein is CASSFGQVYNSPLHF.

The rearrangement links TRBV11-3 to TRBJ2-1; D may be TRBD1 or TRBD2 (6 bases each). Germline V gene lookup returns CDR1 SGHNT and CDR2 YENEEA. The germline V and J ends were trimmed by 3 bases and 7 bases, with 13 bases remaining between them. The CDR3 has 14 amino acids. This CDR3 reads CASSFGGARNEQFF. As DNA, the CDR3 is TGTGCCAGCAGCTTCGGGGGCGCGAGGAATGAGCAGTTCTTC.

The rearrangement uses TRBV29-1 and TRBJ1-2, with 9 positions matching TRBD1. CDR1 is SQVTM and CDR2 is ANQGSEA in the germline V gene. The J segment lost 7 bases and the V segment lost 6 bases, leaving 15 bases of the junction unmatched. The CDR3 has 15 amino acids. CDR3 nucleotide sequence: TGCAGCGTCGACCCTTTGGGACAGGGAATTTCTGGCTACACCTTC. This codes for CSVDPLGQGISGYTF.

The chain joins TRBV19 to TRBJ2-5; no reliable D call. The V gene lost 3 bases and the J gene lost 1 base, with 0 bases spanning the gap. The CDR3 extends over 11 amino acids. The germline CDR1 and CDR2 sequences are LNHDA and SQIVND (reference sequence). CDR3 sequence reads: CASSIQETQYF. The CDR3 nucleotides read TGTGCCAGTAGTATCCAAGAGACCCAGTACTTC.